Listed below are T cell receptor beta chains from one sample, sequenced in a study of T-cell reconstitution after alpha-beta-depleted transplantation in children. TCRdb re-analysed the PCR reads in MiXCR, keeping a single row per CDR3 protein. Here the sample spans about 240,000 distinct CDR3 sequences, roughly 24% being singletons. The source was PBMCs, collected before TCRalphabeta/CD19-depleted stem cell transplant. All receptors come from a girl aged 2 to 10 with Fanconi anemia, due to receive a stem cell transplant. The CDR3 runs from the conserved cysteine through the conserved F or W. The order of the fields is J gene, D gene, CDR3 length, V gene, clone size, CDR3 DNA, CDR3 protein. A D gene is named only where the DNA matches it firmly. Some rows have no size entry. The others give once, few or many, or a class for an expanded clone.

TRBJ2-6 | . | 14 | TRBV7-3 | . | TGTGCCAGCAGCGCGGATTCTGGGGCCAACGTCCTGACTTTC | CASSADSGANVLTF
TRBJ2-5 | . | 15 | TRBV29-1 | many | TGCAGCGTTGTCTATCGGCGGACATCCAATGAGACCCAGTACTTC | CSVVYRRTSNETQYF
TRBJ2-3 | TRBD1 | 16 | TRBV12-3/TRBV12-4 | many | TGTGCCAGCAGTTTGTTCTTGACAGGGACGACAGATACGCAGTATTTT | CASSLFLTGTTDTQYF
TRBJ2-7 | TRBD1 | 15 | TRBV4-2 | . | TGTGCCAGCAGCCCCGGGTGGAAGGGGGCCAACGAGCAGTACTTC | CASSPGWKGANEQYF
TRBJ2-7 | . | 12 | TRBV28 | few | TGTGCCAGCAGTTCCGTCGGGTACGAGCAGTACTTC | CASSSVGYEQYF
TRBJ2-5 | TRBD1 | 15 | TRBV4-2 | . | TGTGCCAGCAGCCAAGAAGGGACAGTTCAAGAGACCCAGTACTTC | CASSQEGTVQETQYF
TRBJ2-2 | . | 15 | TRBV13 | . | TGTGCCAGCAGCCTAGGACAGCGATACACCGGGGAGCTGTTTTTT | CASSLGQRYTGELFF
TRBJ2-1 | TRBD2 | 20 | TRBV6-2/TRBV6-3 | . | TGTGCCAGCAGCTCCGAGACTAGCGGGGAGTTAATTCAAGCCTACAATGAGCAGTTCTTC | CASSSETSGELIQAYNEQFF
TRBJ2-7 | TRBD2 | 13 | TRBV20-1 | . | TGCAGTGCTGATAGCGGGTCATCTTACGAGCAGTACTTC | CSADSGSSYEQYF
TRBJ2-5 | TRBD2 | 16 | TRBV20-1 | . | TGCAGTGCTAGACCAAAACTAGCGGTCCTCCAAGAGACCCAGTACTTC | CSARPKLAVLQETQYF
TRBJ1-4 | . | 16 | TRBV11-2 | . | TGTGCCAGCAGCTTACAGGGACCTGCAACTAATGAAAAACTGTTTTTT | CASSLQGPATNEKLFF
TRBJ2-1 | TRBD2 | 11 | TRBV11-3 | few | TGTGCCAGCAGTTCTACGGGGGGGGTGTTCTTC | CASSSTGGVFF
TRBJ2-2 | . | 13 | TRBV29-1 | . | TGCAGCGTTGGGGACTTGAACACCGGGGAGCTGTTTTTT | CSVGDLNTGELFF
TRBJ2-7 | TRBD1 | 14 | TRBV29-1 | . | TGCAGCGTAATCCGGGACAGGGGGCTATACGAGCAGTACTTC | CSVIRDRGLYEQYF
TRBJ2-7 | . | 15 | TRBV6-5 | many | TGTGCCAGCAGTTACGCCCCAGCAGGCAACTACGAGCAGTACTTC | CASSYAPAGNYEQYF
TRBJ2-1 | . | 13 | TRBV7-3 | many | TGTGCCAGCAGCTTAAGCGGGCTTGATGAGCAGTTCTTC | CASSLSGLDEQFF
TRBJ2-5 | . | 12 | TRBV20-1 | many | TGCAGTGCTAGAGGAGGTGGGGAGACCCAGTACTTC | CSARGGGETQYF
TRBJ2-7 | . | 13 | TRBV20-1 | . | TGCAGAACCGGGGGCCAGAACGTGTACGAGCAGTACTTC | CRTGGQNVYEQYF
TRBJ2-7 | TRBD1 | 16 | TRBV4-2 | . | TGTGCCAGCAGCAACACGGACGCAGGGGGCTTATACGAGCAGTACTTC | CASSNTDAGGLYEQYF
TRBJ2-7 | . | 14 | TRBV18 | . | TGTGCCAGCTCACCAGCCGGGACAACCTACGAGCAGTACTTC | CASSPAGTTYEQYF
TRBJ2-1 | . | 13 | TRBV9 | many | TGTGCCAGCAGCGTTCTAGCGATCAATGAGCAGTTCTTC | CASSVLAINEQFF
TRBJ2-4 | TRBD2 | 16 | TRBV18 | many | TGTGCCAGCTCCCGACTAGCGGGAAGCTCTTTTAACATTCAGTACTTC | CASSRLAGSSFNIQYF
TRBJ1-1 | TRBD1 | 16 | TRBV29-1 | . | TGCAGCGTTGAAGATCTCGATGGGACAGGGTTAACTGAAGCTTTCTTT | CSVEDLDGTGLTEAFF
TRBJ2-1 | TRBD1 | 16 | TRBV20-1 | . | TGCAGTGCTAGTGACCTCAGGGGGAAATTGGCAGCTGAGCAGTTCTTC | CSASDLRGKLAAEQFF
TRBJ1-1 | TRBD1 | 13 | TRBV20-1 | many | TGCAGTGGGGACAGGGGATTGAACACTGAAGCTTTCTTT | CSGDRGLNTEAFF
TRBJ2-7 | TRBD2 | 16 | TRBV12-3/TRBV12-4 | . | TGTGCCAGCAGTTTAACCTCGGGGGGGACGCGCTACGAGCAGTACTTC | CASSLTSGGTRYEQYF
TRBJ2-6 | . | 17 | TRBV15 | . | TGTGCCACCAGCAGACTGCTAGTGGGCTCTGGGGCCAACGTCCTGACTTTC | CATSRLLVGSGANVLTF
TRBJ2-6 | . | 15 | TRBV28 | . | TGTGCCAGCACGCGTGGGAGGTCTGGGGCCAACGTCCTGACTTTC | CASTRGRSGANVLTF
TRBJ2-3 | . | 14 | TRBV2 | . | TGTGCCAGCAGTCGGCAGGGACGCACAGATACGCAGTATTTT | CASSRQGRTDTQYF
TRBJ2-7 | . | 13 | TRBV15 | many | TGTGCCACCAGCACATCCCTCTCCTACGAGCAGTACTTC | CATSTSLSYEQYF
TRBJ2-1 | . | 15 | TRBV5-6 | . | TGTGCCAGCAGCTTGGAGTTGGCCTTCTACAATGAGCAGTTCTTC | CASSLELAFYNEQFF
TRBJ2-7 | TRBD1 | 14 | TRBV20-1 | . | TGCAGTGCTAGAAATCCCGGGACAGCCTACGAGCAGTACTTC | CSARNPGTAYEQYF
TRBJ2-1 | . | 15 | TRBV18 | . | TGTGCCAGCTCACCACGTGAGGGGCTACACTATGAGCAGTTCTTC | CASSPREGLHYEQFF
TRBJ2-1 | TRBD1 | 15 | TRBV7-2 | few | TGTGCCAGCAGCTTAACAGGGGGCGAGCTAAATGAGCAGTTCTTC | CASSLTGGELNEQFF
TRBJ1-5 | . | 14 | TRBV12-3/TRBV12-4 | . | TGTGCCAGCAGTTTATGGCGAGGCAATCAGCCCCAGCATTTT | CASSLWRGNQPQHF